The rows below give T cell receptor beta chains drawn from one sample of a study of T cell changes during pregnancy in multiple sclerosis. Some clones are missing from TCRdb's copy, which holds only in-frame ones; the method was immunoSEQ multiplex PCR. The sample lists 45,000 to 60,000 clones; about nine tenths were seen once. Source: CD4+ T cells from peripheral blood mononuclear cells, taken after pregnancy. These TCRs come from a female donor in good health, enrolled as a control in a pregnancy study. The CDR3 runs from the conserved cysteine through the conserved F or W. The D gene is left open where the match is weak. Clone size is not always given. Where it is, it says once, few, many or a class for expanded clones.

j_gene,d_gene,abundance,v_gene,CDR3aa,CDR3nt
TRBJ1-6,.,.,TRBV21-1,CASSAKGGRHNSPLHF,TGTGCCAGCAGCGCTAAAGGTGGCAGGCATAATTCACCCCTCCACTTT
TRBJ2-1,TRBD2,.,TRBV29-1,CSVEIGTTPRAYNEQFF,TGCAGCGTTGAGATAGGGACTACACCACGAGCCTACAATGAGCAGTTCTTC
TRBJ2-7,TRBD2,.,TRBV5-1,CASASGRANEQYF,TGCGCCAGTGCTAGCGGGAGGGCGAATGAGCAGTACTTC
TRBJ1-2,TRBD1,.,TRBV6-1,CASSDQQGANYGYTF,TGTGCCAGCAGTGATCAACAGGGGGCCAACTATGGCTACACCTTC
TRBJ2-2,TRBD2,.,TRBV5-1,CASSYTPGGAGELFF,TGCGCCAGCAGCTACACGCCCGGGGGGGCCGGGGAGCTGTTTTTT
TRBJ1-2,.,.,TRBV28,CATSDGLYGYTF,TGTGCCACCTCCGACGGACTCTATGGCTACACCTTC
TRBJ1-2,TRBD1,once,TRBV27,CASSPKGQDYGYTF,TGTGCCAGCAGTCCGAAGGGACAGGACTATGGCTACACCTTC
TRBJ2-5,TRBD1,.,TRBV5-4,CASSSGGLQETQYF,TGTGCCAGCAGCTCAGGGGGCCTACAAGAGACCCAGTACTTC
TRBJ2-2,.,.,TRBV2,CASSEGRGTGELFF,TGTGCCAGCAGTGAAGGCAGGGGCACCGGGGAGCTGTTTTTT
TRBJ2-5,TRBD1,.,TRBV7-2,CASSLDGQGKTQYF,TGTGCCAGCAGCTTAGATGGACAGGGAAAGACCCAGTACTTC
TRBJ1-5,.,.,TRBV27,CASRRGLGPRGDYQPQHF,TGTGCCAGCAGACGCGGACTCGGGCCTCGGGGAGATTATCAGCCCCAGCATTTT
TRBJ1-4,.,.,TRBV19,CASSANRNEKLFF,TGTGCCAGTAGTGCAAACAGGAATGAAAAACTGTTTTTT
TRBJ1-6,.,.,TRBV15,CATSRLGGASSYNSPLHF,TGTGCCACCAGCAGGTTAGGGGGTGCCAGCTCCTATAATTCACCCCTCCACTTT
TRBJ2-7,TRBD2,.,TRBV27,CASSLSLAGFGEQYF,TGTGCCAGCAGTTTATCGCTAGCGGGATTCGGCGAGCAGTACTTC
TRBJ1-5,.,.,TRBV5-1,CASSLETGEGSQHF,TGCGCCAGCAGCTTGGAGACAGGAGAAGGGTCCCAGCATTTT
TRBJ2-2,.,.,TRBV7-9,CASSHLGPGELFF,TGTGCCAGCAGCCATTTGGGCCCCGGGGAGCTGTTTTTT
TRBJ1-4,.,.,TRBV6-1,CASSEGGGREKLFF,TGTGCCAGCAGTGAAGGCGGGGGGAGGGAAAAACTGTTTTTT
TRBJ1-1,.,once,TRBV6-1,CASSEAFHRGGDTEAFF,TGTGCCAGCAGTGAAGCTTTCCACCGGGGTGGGGACACTGAAGCTTTCTTT
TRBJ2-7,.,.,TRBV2,CASRIFANEQYF,TGTGCCAGCAGGATTTTTGCGAACGAGCAGTACTTC
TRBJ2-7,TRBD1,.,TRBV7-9,CASSFRDRGSEQYF,TGTGCCAGCAGCTTCCGGGACAGGGGATCCGAGCAGTACTTC
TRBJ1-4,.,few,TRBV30,CAWGNRGYGEKLFF,TGTGCCTGGGGGAATCGGGGGTATGGCGAAAAACTGTTTTTT
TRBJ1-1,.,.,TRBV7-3,CASSPPGVNTEAFF,TGTGCCAGCAGCCCCCCCGGGGTGAACACTGAAGCTTTCTTT
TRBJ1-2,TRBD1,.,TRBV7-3,CASSPTGDYGYTF,TGTGCCAGCAGCCCGACAGGGGACTATGGCTACACCTTC
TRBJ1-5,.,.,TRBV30,CAWSVGSRNQPQHF,TGTGCCTGGAGTGTAGGGAGTCGCAATCAGCCCCAGCATTTT
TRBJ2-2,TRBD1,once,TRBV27,CASSFDRGRGGTGELFF,TGTGCCAGCAGTTTCGACAGGGGGCGCGGGGGCACCGGGGAGCTGTTTTTT
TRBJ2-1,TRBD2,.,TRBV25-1,CASSPAGGRGGNEQFF,TGTGCCAGCAGTCCGGCGGGAGGGCGGGGAGGAAATGAGCAGTTCTTC
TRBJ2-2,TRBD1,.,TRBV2,CASKTGQGGTGELFF,TGTGCCAGCAAGACGGGACAGGGGGGCACCGGGGAGCTGTTTTTT
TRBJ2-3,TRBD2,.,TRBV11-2,CASSPRTSGRSTDTQYF,TGTGCCAGCAGCCCCCGGACTAGCGGGAGGAGCACAGATACGCAGTATTTT
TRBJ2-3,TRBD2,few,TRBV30,CAWSVASGVTDTQYF,TGTGCCTGGAGTGTAGCCAGCGGGGTTACAGATACGCAGTATTTT
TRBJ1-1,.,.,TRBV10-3,CAISESGRRRNTEAFF,TGTGCCATCAGTGAGTCTGGGAGACGACGGAACACTGAAGCTTTCTTT
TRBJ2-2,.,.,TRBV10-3,CAITPPTANTGELFF,TGTGCCATCACCCCCCCGACAGCGAACACCGGGGAGCTGTTTTTT
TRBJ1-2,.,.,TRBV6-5,CASTLRGSGYTF,TGTGCCAGCACTCTACGGGGGAGCGGCTACACCTTC
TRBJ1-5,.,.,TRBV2,CASTWDWGEPQHF,TGTGCCAGCACCTGGGACTGGGGTGAGCCCCAGCATTTT
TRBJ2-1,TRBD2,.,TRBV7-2,CASSLGGGAHNEQFF,TGTGCCAGCAGCTTAGGCGGGGGGGCTCACAATGAGCAGTTCTTC
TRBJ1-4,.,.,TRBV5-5,CASSLVEATNEKLFF,TGTGCCAGCAGCTTGGTGGAGGCAACTAATGAAAAACTGTTTTTT
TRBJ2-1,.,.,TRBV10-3,CAISGQRQNNEQFF,TGTGCCATCAGTGGCCAGCGGCAGAACAATGAGCAGTTCTTC
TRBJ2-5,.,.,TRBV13,CASSPIAQETQYF,TGTGCCAGCAGCCCTATAGCGCAAGAGACCCAGTACTTC
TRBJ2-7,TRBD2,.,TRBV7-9,CASSLSGLAAYEQYF,TGTGCCAGCAGCTTATCGGGACTAGCGGCCTACGAGCAGTACTTC
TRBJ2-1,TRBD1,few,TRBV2,CASSRQGGSYNEQFF,TGTGCCAGCAGCAGACAGGGCGGCTCCTACAATGAGCAGTTCTTC
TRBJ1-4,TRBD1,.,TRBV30,CAWSLRTGAGEKLFF,TGTGCCTGGAGTCTAAGGACAGGGGCGGGGGAAAAACTGTTTTTT
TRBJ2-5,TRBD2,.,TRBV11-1,CASSPGTSGSFGETQYF,TGTGCCAGCAGCCCGGGGACTAGCGGGAGTTTTGGGGAGACCCAGTACTTC
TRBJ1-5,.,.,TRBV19,CASSPQGGGNNQPQHF,TGTGCCAGTAGTCCCCAAGGGGGGGGTAACAATCAGCCCCAGCATTTT
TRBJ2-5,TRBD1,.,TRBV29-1,CSVAEQGRQETQYF,TGCAGCGTTGCGGAACAGGGGCGGCAAGAGACCCAGTACTTC
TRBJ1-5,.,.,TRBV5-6,CASSWNRAQPQHF,TGTGCCAGCAGCTGGAACAGGGCCCAGCCCCAGCATTTT
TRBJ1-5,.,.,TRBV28,CASRPDSRRNQPQHF,TGTGCCAGCAGACCGGACTCTAGACGCAATCAGCCCCAGCATTTT
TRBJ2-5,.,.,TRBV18,CASSPEGMETQYF,TGTGCCAGCTCACCGGAGGGGATGGAGACCCAGTACTTC
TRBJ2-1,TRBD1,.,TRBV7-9,CASSLEGAPYNEQFF,TGTGCCAGCAGCTTAGAGGGGGCACCCTACAATGAGCAGTTCTTC
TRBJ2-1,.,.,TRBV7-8,CASSPLLRLHSDNEQFF,TGTGCCAGCAGCCCCCTCCTGAGGCTCCATTCCGACAATGAGCAGTTCTTC